Presented here are 10 T cell receptor beta chains from one specimen sequenced in a study of T cell responses to AZD1222 COVID-19 vaccine. Profiling relied on immunoSEQ multiplex PCR, and the TCRdb table lists in-frame clones only, not all of them. The sample yields about 110,000 clones, about 86% seen once. This material consisted of peripheral blood, taken on day 0 of AZD1222 vaccination. These receptors came from an adult in good health.

This chain connects TRBV27 to TRBJ1-4, with 9 bases matching TRBD1. V lost 2 bases and J lost 7; bases outside the gene matches: 11. Per the germline V gene, CDR1 is MNHEY and CDR2 is SMNVEV (reference sequence). This CDR3 is built from 17 residues. The CDR3, as DNA: TGTGCCAGCAGTTTAGGCCGGGACAGGGAGGAGGTTGAAAAACTGTTTTTT. Amino acid sequence: CASSLGRDREEVEKLFF.

CDR3 DNA: TGCGCCAGCAGCCAGACAGGGGCCACCGGGGAGCTGTTTTTT. This codes for CASSQTGATGELFF. This chain uses TRBV4-3 with TRBJ2-2; 8 bases agree with TRBD1. The CDR3 has 14 residues. The V gene's germline CDR1 is LGHNA and CDR2 YSLEER. V lost 3 bases, J lost 4 bases, and 1 base stayed unmatched.

The CDR3 is CASSIPPGNYTF. The CDR3 DNA is TGTGCCAGCAGCATCCCTCCGGGGAACTACACCTTC. The chain has TRBV28 and TRBJ1-2; the D is unclear. V was clipped by 6 bases and J by 10 bases, with 15 bases between them. The CDR3 sequence is 12 residues long. Germline-derived CDR1 and CDR2 are MDHEN and SYDVKM.

This chain uses TRBV10-3 with TRBJ2-3, with D perhaps assigned TRBD1 or TRBD2 (6 bases each). The CDR3 runs to 16 residues. The V gene lost 5 bases and the J gene lost 1 base, with 16 bases spanning the gap. Germline-derived CDR1 and CDR2 are ENHRY and SYGVKD. The CDR3 is CAISQTGSGGTDTQYF. CDR3 in DNA: TGTGCCATCAGTCAAACAGGGTCGGGGGGCACAGATACGCAGTATTTT.

The genes are TRBV3-1 (or the pseudogene TRBV3-2) and TRBJ1-4; the D gene is possibly TRBD1 (6 bases). Trimming left V 3 bases short and J 6 bases short, with 11 bases between. Germline values: CDR1 LGHDT, CDR2 YNNKEL (reference sequence). The CDR3 totals 14 residues. The CDR3 loop reads CASSQLGAHEKLFF. DNA of the CDR3: TGTGCCAGCAGCCAGTTGGGGGCACATGAAAAACTGTTTTTT.

The chain links TRBV7-8 to TRBJ1-5; TRBD1 matches at 9 bases. The CDR3 is 19 amino acids. The ends lost 2 bases at V and 0 bases at J; junction bases unmatched: 11. Germline lookup yields CDR1 SGHVS and CDR2 FQNEAQ. For the CDR3, the DNA is TGTGCCAGCAGCTTAAACCGGGACAGGGCCGAATATAGCAATCAGCCCCAGCATTTT. Its protein product is CASSLNRDRAEYSNQPQHF.

V usage is TRBV28 and J usage is TRBJ2-7; tentatively, D is TRBD2 (5 bases). V was shortened by 5 bases and J by 2 bases, with 13 bases between the two germline ends. The germline V gene encodes CDR1 MDHEN and CDR2 SYDVKM. CDR3 length equals 14 residues. The CDR3 is CASSARTAPYEQYF. The DNA of the CDR3 is TGTGCCAGCAGTGCGCGGACTGCCCCCTACGAGCAGTACTTC.

This clone was observed a handful of times. This chain links TRBV4-2 with TRBJ2-1; 8 nucleotides line up with TRBD2. This CDR3 is 15 amino acids long. The trim removed 2 bases at V and 5 bases at J, leaving 5 bases unmatched. Germline V CDR1 and CDR2: LGHNA, YNFKEQ. CDR3 sequence (DNA): TGTGCCAGCAGCCAATGGCGGGGGGAAGACAATGAGCAGTTCTTC. Translation gives CASSQWRGEDNEQFF.

This chain links TRBV5-1 with TRBJ2-5; D is unclear. The ends were cut back, 0 bases at V and 5 bases at J, with 14 bases in the middle. The CDR3 loop spans 15 amino acids. Germline V CDR1 and CDR2: SGHRS, YFSETQ. The DNA of the CDR3 is TGCGCCAGCAGCTTGGGGCCCAAGGGTCGCGAGACCCAGTACTTC. Translation: CASSLGPKGRETQYF.

This clone was seen only a few times. The same CDR3 arises from other DNA sequences in this sample as well. V gene TRBV7-2 combines with J gene TRBJ2-1; D is possibly TRBD1 (5 bases). Germline-derived CDR1 and CDR2 are SGHTA and FQGNSA. The V gene lost 5 bases and the J gene lost 2 bases, with 10 bases spanning the gap. CDR3 length equals 14 residues. CDR3 protein: CASSLGHPYNEQFF. The CDR3 nucleotides are TGTGCCAGCAGCCTAGGACATCCCTACAATGAGCAGTTCTTC.